This is a list of T cell receptor beta chains from one sample in a study of vaccination effects on CD4 cells after COVID-19. TCRdb's copy holds only in-frame clones and misses some; the assay was immunoSEQ multiplex PCR. The sample yields tens of thousands of clones, less than 80% seen once. Their recognized antigens are unknown. The starting material was CD4+ T cells from PBMCs cultured with SARS-CoV-2 spike peptides, obtained after COVID-19 vaccination. These receptors all come from a human donor who received a COVID-19 vaccine. Both conserved end residues are trimmed from each CDR3.

TRBJ1-2	TRBV11-2	ASSSFTYLQGPEHYGYT
TRBJ1-2	TRBV9	ASSASRSQGGYT
TRBJ2-7	TRBV6-6	ASSYPGQAYEQY
TRBJ1-6	TRBV19	ASRGRGQGLNSPLH
TRBJ2-5	TRBV2	ASILDYSEETQY
TRBJ1-1	TRBV11-2	ASSLGDRNTEAF
TRBJ1-3	TRBV6-5	ASGTVSSGNTIY
TRBJ1-2	TRBV10-3	AISQQGAEYGYT
TRBJ2-5	TRBV7-9	ASSLAPPFKAAKETQY
TRBJ1-5	TRBV12-3/TRBV12-4	ASSFQGMQPQH
TRBJ1-1	TRBV10-3	AISDLGMAEAF
TRBJ2-5	TRBV2	ASSPGQGKETQY
TRBJ1-5	TRBV2	ASSWDRGSQPQH
TRBJ1-2	TRBV5-4	ASSLGHRATKGYT
TRBJ1-2	TRBV6-1	ASSELGQGNYGYT
TRBJ2-1	TRBV5-4	ASSLGGGGAGHEQF
TRBJ1-1	TRBV3-1/TRBV3-2	ASSLGGQPNTEAF
TRBJ2-3	TRBV12-3/TRBV12-4	ASSLGGSLSQY
TRBJ2-2	TRBV5-1	ASSPGGTTNTGELF
TRBJ2-5	TRBV14	ASSLGARGETQY
TRBJ1-5	TRBV3-1/TRBV3-2	ASSQGLEGPTSNQPQH
TRBJ1-2	TRBV3-1/TRBV3-2	ASRARGAGDGYT
TRBJ1-1	TRBV25-1	ASSVTTGWYLSHTEAF
TRBJ1-1	TRBV5-1	ASSLGTANTEAF
TRBJ1-1	TRBV7-2	ARRPRGNTEAF
TRBJ2-3	TRBV24-1	ATEGQDTDTQY
TRBJ2-3	TRBV6-5	ASSLGLGSDTQY
TRBJ2-7	TRBV25-1	ASSEQGTGRVHEQY
TRBJ2-1	TRBV3-1/TRBV3-2	ASSQGRNEQF
TRBJ1-1	TRBV6-5	ASRDRTGRTEAF
TRBJ2-1	TRBV6-1	ASSEDGRRGNEQF
TRBJ2-5	TRBV2	ASLGTSGAGETQY
TRBJ1-2	TRBV5-4	ASSIATENYGYT
TRBJ2-5	TRBV5-1	ASSLDTRGAGETQY
TRBJ2-5	TRBV11-2	ASSWSRPPETQY
TRBJ2-7	TRBV3-1/TRBV3-2	ASSPETFKAYEQY
TRBJ1-6	TRBV10-1	ASSDGQEVAPLH
TRBJ1-5	TRBV7-9	ASSLGDTSNQPQH
TRBJ2-1	TRBV11-2	ASSLLGIDEQF
TRBJ1-1	TRBV5-1	ASSLDSRGTEAF
TRBJ1-5	TRBV5-8	ASSLERTTYSNQPQH
TRBJ2-7	TRBV19	ASSAWGVGSSYEQY
TRBJ1-6	TRBV7-9	ASSVTGVQHLH